Shown below are 17 T cell receptor beta chains from a single sample sequenced in a study of neurological immune-mediated disorders. TCRdb re-called the 5' RACE reads through MiXCR, storing one row per CDR3 protein. The table has 50,000 to 60,000 distinct CDR3 sequences, 2% to 2.5% seen once; the top ten hold less than 3.5%. The sequenced sample consisted of PBMCs. These receptors were taken from a man aged 50-59 years with multiple sclerosis.

This clonotype has ten or more counts. The J gene is TRBJ2-5, the V gene TRBV11-2; D is uncertain. This CDR3 is built from 14 residues. Germline loops: CDR1 SGHAT, CDR2 FQNNGV. V lost 2 bases, J lost 2 bases, and 9 bases lay in between. The CDR3: CASSLRAKQETQYF. CDR3 bases: TGTGCCAGCAGCTTAAGAGCAAAACAAGAGACCCAGTACTTC.

This clonotype was detected ten times or more. This sequence joins TRBV20-1 and TRBJ2-3, with 8 bases lining up with TRBD1. The length of the CDR3 is 14 residues. Germline lookup yields CDR1 DFQATT and CDR2 SNEGSKA (reference sequence). J was trimmed by 3 bases and V by 6 bases; bases with no gene match: 8. The CDR3 loop reads CSANGQGGTDTQYF. The CDR3 coding sequence is TGCAGTGCCAATGGACAGGGTGGAACAGATACGCAGTATTTT.

There are many counts of this clonotype. The chain combines TRBV5-1 with TRBJ2-5, with 7 nucleotides matching TRBD1. Germline-derived CDR1 and CDR2 are SGHRS and YFSETQ. The junction had 9 bases not matched to a gene; V was cut back by 0 bases and J by 4 bases. This CDR3 has 16 residues. The CDR3 coding sequence is TGCGCCAGCAGCTTGGGAACAGGGGTGAAATCAGAGACCCAGTACTTC. Translating gives CASSLGTGVKSETQYF.

This clonotype was seen ten or more times. The chain is built from TRBV12-3 or TRBV12-4 and TRBJ2-2, with no clear D. V was cut by 2 bases and J by 9 bases, with 7 bases left in between. This CDR3 region has 12 residues. The DNA of the CDR3 is TGTGCCAGCAGTTTAAAGGTGTGGGAGCTGTTTTTT. It is translated as CASSLKVWELFF.

This clonotype was seen repeatedly, ten times or more. This chain uses TRBV7-2 with TRBJ1-2; D is unclear. Germline V gives CDR1 SGHTA, CDR2 FQGNSA. This CDR3 has 14 amino acids. Trimming pared 1 base from V and 2 bases from J, leaving 8 bases between. The CDR3 region has the DNA TGTGCCAGCAGCTTAGTCCATACGAACTATGGCTACACCTTC. This codes for CASSLVHTNYGYTF.

This clonotype appeared many times. This chain's CDR3 is CASSLVAAKNQPQHF. For the CDR3, the DNA is TGTGCCAGCAGCTTAGTTGCGGCAAAAAATCAGCCCCAGCATTTT. The genes are TRBV7-6 and TRBJ1-5, with D unresolved. Germline CDR1 and CDR2: SGHVS and FNYEAQ. V was clipped by 1 base and J by 4 bases, with 11 bases between them. The CDR3 has 15 residues.

At least ten counts were recorded for this clonotype. The V call is TRBV20-1, the J call TRBJ2-4; 9 nucleotides match TRBD1. CDR1 and CDR2 from the germline V gene are DFQATT and SNEGSKA (reference sequence). CDR3 size: 19 residues. Trimming took 3 bases from V and 0 from J; bases not matched to a gene: 15. CDR3 coding DNA: TGCAGTGCTAGTACAGCAGGAACAGGGGGCGGTCTAGCCAAAAACATTCAGTACTTC. Residues: CSASTAGTGGGLAKNIQYF.

This clonotype has at least ten counts. This chain connects TRBV5-1 to TRBJ2-5, with 11 bases matching TRBD2. Germline values: CDR1 SGHRS, CDR2 YFSETQ. Trimming removed 1 base from V and 4 bases from J; junction bases left unmatched: 9. CDR3 length: 17 amino acids. The DNA of the CDR3 is TGCGCCAGCAGCTTGATAGCGGGGGGGCGAGGAACAGAGACCCAGTACTTC. Amino acid sequence: CASSLIAGGRGTETQYF.

As regards this clonotype: A much more abundant neighbour one base away suggests this may be a read error. The chain has TRBV28 and TRBJ1-5, with TRBD1 matching over 9 bases. The CDR3 runs to 14 residues. CDR1 is MDHEN and CDR2 is SYDVKM in the germline V gene. The CDR3 bases are TGTGCCAGCAGGATTACAGGGGGCAATCAGCACCAGCATTTT. Amino acids: CASRITGGNQHQHF.

At least ten counts were recorded for this clonotype. The chain employs TRBV6-5 and TRBJ2-6; no clear D. Trimming cost V 2 bases and J 1 base, with 12 bases left between them. Germline V CDR1 and CDR2: MNHEY, SVGAGI. The CDR3 is made up of 17 amino acids. This CDR3 reads CASSYVLRASGANVLTF. CDR3 in DNA: TGTGCCAGCAGTTACGTCCTCCGGGCTTCTGGGGCCAACGTCCTGACTTTC.

This clonotype was seen many times. The chain joins TRBV7-2 to TRBJ2-2, with D unresolved. Trimming cost V 4 bases and J 3 bases, with 3 bases left between them. Germline V gives CDR1 SGHTA, CDR2 FQGNSA. The CDR3 runs to 12 residues. For the CDR3, the DNA is TGTGCCAGCAGCTCAGACACCGGGGAGCTGTTTTTT. Protein: CASSSDTGELFF. Variable domain in full (rest from reference TRBV7-2 and TRBJ2-2): GAGVSQSPSNKVTEKGKDVELRCDPISGHTALYWYRQSLGQGLEFLIYFQGNSAPDKSGLPSDRFSAERTGGSVSTLTIQRTQQEDSAVYLCASSSDTGELFFGEGSRLTVL.

This clonotype appeared many times. The chain employs TRBV5-5 and TRBJ1-1; 9 nucleotides match TRBD1. Looked up from germline, CDR1 is SGHKS and CDR2 is YYEKEE (reference sequence). The J segment lost 0 bases and the V segment lost 4 bases, leaving 13 bases of the junction unmatched. The CDR3 extends over 18 amino acids. CDR3 nucleotides: TGTGCCAGCAGCAAATTAATTCGGGACAGGGTTGTGAACACTGAAGCTTTCTTT. Its protein is CASSKLIRDRVVNTEAFF.

The table lists this clonotype with many counts. The CDR3 is CASSEHGQGSEKLFF. The DNA for the CDR3 is TGTGCCAGCAGTGAACATGGACAGGGAAGTGAAAAACTGTTTTTT. The chain employs TRBV25-1 and TRBJ1-4; 8 positions match TRBD1. V shed 2 bases and J 7 bases; nucleotides not matched to a gene: 6. The CDR3 has 15 amino acids. Per the germline V gene, CDR1 is MGHDK and CDR2 is SYGVNS. The complete variable domain, with remaining parts taken from reference TRBV25-1 and TRBJ1-4, reads EADIYQTPRYLVIGTGKKITLECSQTMGHDKMYWYQQDPGMELHLIHYSYGVNSTEKGDLSSESTVSRIRTEHFPLTLESARPSHTSQYLCASSEHGQGSEKLFFGSGTQLSVL.

This clonotype was observed many times. The rearrangement uses TRBV9 and TRBJ1-6, with 8 bases aligning to TRBD1. CDR3 length equals 15 residues. V dropped 3 bases and J dropped 8; count of bases not matched to a gene: 7. Germline values: CDR1 SGDLS, CDR2 YYNGEE. The CDR3, as DNA: TGTGCCAGCAGCGCTGACAGGGGTAGAGATTCACCCCTCCACTTT. It is translated as CASSADRGRDSPLHF.

This clonotype was recorded at least ten times. The chain has TRBV4-1 and TRBJ1-5; D call uncertain. The germline V gene has CDR1 MGHRA and CDR2 YSYEKL. The germline V and J ends were trimmed by 1 base and 0 bases, with 10 bases remaining between them. The CDR3 loop spans 16 amino acids. In DNA, the CDR3 is TGCGCCAGCAGCCAAGGCCTGGCCTATAGCAATCAGCCCCAGCATTTT. The encoded protein is CASSQGLAYSNQPQHF.

This clonotype was observed at least ten times. The V call is TRBV12-3 or TRBV12-4, the J call TRBJ2-2; the D gene could be TRBD1 or TRBD2 (5 bases each). V lost 3 bases and J 5 bases, leaving 16 bases between the germline ends. The CDR3 spans 16 residues. This CDR3 is CASSLRGQAGTGELFF. Here the CDR3 DNA reads TGTGCCAGCAGTTTGAGGGGCCAGGCCGGAACCGGGGAGCTGTTTTTT.

This clonotype was seen ten or more times. This sequence joins TRBV7-9 and TRBJ2-3, with D tentatively TRBD1 (5 bases). The CDR3 covers 12 residues. V lost 6 bases and J 6 bases, leaving 10 bases between the germline ends. Per the germline V gene, CDR1 is SEHNR and CDR2 is FQNEAQ (reference sequence). The CDR3 reads CASSFRVDTQYF. For the CDR3, the DNA is TGTGCCAGCAGTTTCAGGGTGGATACGCAGTATTTT.